This TCR beta chain is from a study of blood T cell repertoires in COVID-19. Study background: Donors in the United States, Italy and Spain gave samples during acute or convalescent COVID-19. PBMCs, B-cell-depleted T cells, or T cells were the source of the cDNA or gDNA that made up the material.

J gave up 4 bases and V 4 bases, and 6 bases lay outside the gene matches. Germline values: CDR1 SGHNT, CDR2 YYREEE (reference sequence). The CDR3 spans 14 residues. Original data processing: Amplification of reference gene primers was used by the study to estimate nucleated cell counts. The table came from immunoSEQ multiplex PCR; TCRdb's copy has only in-frame clones and leaves some out. Clonal size and the V and J genes are those of that table, whereas D and trimming came from the DNA. The sample consists of fewer than 200,000 clones, approximately 85% of them appearing once. This TCR came from a man aged 60 to 75 who had recovered from COVID-19. The V gene is TRBV5-4, the J gene TRBJ2-3; 7 bases align to TRBD1. Sequencing was done on a sample of peripheral blood. The CDR3 protein is CASSGRTGSDTQYF. The CDR3 DNA sequence: TGTGCCAGCAGCGGCCGGACAGGTTCAGATACGCAGTATTTT.